These 3 T cell receptor beta chains were sequenced from one sample in a study of T-cell reconstitution after alpha-beta-depleted transplantation in children. The TCRbeta library was prepared with unique molecular identifiers. Each CDR3 protein is one row after TCRdb ran MiXCR on the PCR reads. The sample lists about 240,000 distinct CDR3 sequences; 20% to 30% were seen once. The material was PBMCs, obtained before TCRalphabeta/CD19-depleted stem cell transplant. The receptors originated from a girl aged 2 to 9 with Fanconi anemia, due to receive a stem cell transplant.

In this sample, this clonotype turned up many times. The chain recombines TRBV29-1 with TRBJ2-1; D gene uncertain. Germline lookup yields CDR1 SQVTM and CDR2 ANQGSEA. The length of the CDR3 is 14 residues. The ends were cut back, 5 bases at V and 0 bases at J, with 11 bases in the middle. This CDR3 reads CSVLPPSSYNEQFF. CDR3 DNA sequence: TGCAGCGTTCTCCCCCCGAGCTCCTACAATGAGCAGTTCTTC.

This clonotype showed up many times. V gene TRBV29-1 combines with J gene TRBJ2-5; 8 nucleotides match TRBD1. The trim removed 6 bases at V and 3 bases at J, leaving 9 bases unmatched. CDR1 and CDR2 (germline): SQVTM, ANQGSEA. CDR3 size: 14 residues. The CDR3, as DNA: TGCAGCGTCCTAGACAGGGGAGGCAAAGAGACCCAGTACTTC. As protein: CSVLDRGGKETQYF.

DNA for the CDR3: TGTGCCACCGGGCAGGCGCGCTACGAGCAGTACTTC. Translating gives CATGQARYEQYF. The chain uses TRBV6-1 and TRBJ2-7; D uncertain. Germline values: CDR1 MNHNS, CDR2 SASEGT. Trimming removed 10 bases at V and 3 bases at J, with 13 bases between. The CDR3 totals 12 residues.